Sequencing of this T cell receptor beta chain was carried out in a study of T cell therapy after organ transplantation. TCRdb's table, derived via immunoSEQ multiplex PCR, lists solely in-frame clones and lacks some. The profile covers 20,000 to 25,000 clones, with 80% to 85% appearing a single time and approximately 39% taken by the ten largest. The time point here: 20-29 weeks after completion of therapy. The length of the CDR3 is 13 residues. Germline assignment: CDR1 SQVTM and CDR2 ANQGSEA. Trimming took 6 bases from V and 2 from J; bases not matched to a gene: 6. This clone was counted a single time. Its antigen remains unknown.

This chain joins TRBV29-1 and TRBJ2-7; 8 nucleotides align to TRBD1. The TCR comes from a human patient who had received a solid organ transplant and had CMV disease. The T cells may partly be graft donor cells. Sequences were derived from CD8+ T cells from blood, sampled after autologous CMV-specific T cell therapy. Here the CDR3 reads CSVAGTGPYEQYF. The DNA for the CDR3 is TGCAGCGTAGCTGGGACAGGCCCCTACGAGCAGTACTTC.